This T cell receptor (beta chain) came from a study of cytomegalovirus exposure and HLA in healthy donors. Study conclusions and caveats: The analysis excluded some indistinguishable V segments, including TRBV6-2 and TRBV6-3. High specificity and sensitivity for cytomegalovirus status were reported for the classifier. An analysis done earlier found most TCR beta V segments productive about 87% or about 30% of the time.

CDR3 length: 15 amino acids. CDR1 is SGDLS, CDR2 YYNGEE, per germline. Comment on this clone: Antigen specificity is unknown. A junction boundary mismatches the germline segment, possibly from a read error.

PCR was performed using 60 Vbeta and 13 Jbeta primers. Assay used: immunoSEQ multiplex PCR; TCRdb lists only in-frame clones, some missing. The sample gives 200,000 or so clones, 80% to 85% of which show up once; approximately 0.26% is in the top ten. The receptor comes from a boy aged 10-17 years in good health and CMV-seronegative. This chain links TRBV9 with TRBJ1-3; 11 nucleotides align to TRBD1. Material: PBMCs. The CDR3 coding sequence is TGTGCCAGCAGCGTAGCGGGACAGGGGGTGGACACCACATATTTT. It translates to CASSVAGQGVDTTYF.